This TCR beta chain was sequenced in a study of blood T cell repertoires in COVID-19. Overall study: Acute and convalescent COVID-19 specimens originated in the United States, Italy and Spain.

Data came from immunoSEQ multiplex PCR; TCRdb stores just in-frame clones and leaves some out. The sample lists approximately 340,000 clones; over 70% were seen once. This CDR3 has 15 residues. Germline V gene sequence: CDR1 SEHNR, CDR2 FQNEAQ (reference sequence). J was trimmed by 3 bases and V by 5 bases; bases with no gene match: 5. The source of this sequence is a man aged 25-45 years with active or convalescent COVID-19. The rearrangement joins TRBV7-9 to TRBJ2-2; TRBD1 matches 8 bases. The sequenced sample consisted of peripheral blood. The CDR3 DNA is TGTGCCAGCAGCGAGACAGGGGCGCACACCGGGGAGCTGTTTTTT. It specifies CASSETGAHTGELFF.